The 26 T cell receptor beta chains listed next were all sequenced from one sample in a study of CD8+ T cells in alopecia areata. Sequencing relied on a cDNA template that was reverse transcribed from extracted RNA. Repertoires were generated with immunoSEQ multiplex PCR, while TCRdb's copy carries only in-frame clones and drops some. The sample holds hundreds of thousands of clones, 66% seen once. Treatment noted: oral pan-JAK inhibitor, 5-10 mg twice daily. This specimen was CD4+ T cells sorted from blood, taken at approximately week 42, from a patient treated with tofacitinib. These receptors were taken from a human donor with alopecia areata.

The sample holds a few counts of this clone. The chain recombines TRBV19 with TRBJ1-1; no firm D call. Germline CDR1 reads LNHDA; CDR2 reads SQIVND (reference sequence). V lost 0 bases to trimming and J lost 7 bases, with 12 bases between them. This CDR3 is built from 14 residues. CDR3 DNA: TGTGCCAGTAGTATAGATCCTTCTGACGGTGAAGCTTTCTTT. As protein: CASSIDPSDGEAFF.

Comment on this clone: This sample also contains other DNA sequences that code for the same CDR3. J is TRBJ1-5 and V is TRBV30, with D unresolved. The germline V gene encodes CDR1 GTSNPN and CDR2 SVGIG (reference sequence). The CDR3 loop spans 12 amino acids. Trimming took off 5 bases at V and 2 bases at J, with 7 bases between the two ends. The CDR3 is CAWSGGNQPQHF. CDR3 DNA: TGTGCCTGGTCGGGAGGCAATCAGCCCCAGCATTTT.

This clone was seen a few times. V and J are TRBV7-2 and TRBJ2-7; possibly TRBD1 for D (5 bases). The germline CDR1 and CDR2 sequences are SGHTA and FQGNSA. The CDR3 has 14 residues. The ends were cut back, 1 base at V and 4 bases at J, with 11 bases in the middle. CDR3 region: CASSLGTPEYEQYF. The CDR3 DNA reads as TGTGCCAGCAGCTTAGGGACACCTGAATACGAGCAGTACTTC.

The gene calls are TRBV5-6 and TRBJ2-7; D possibly corresponds to TRBD2 (5 bases). CDR3 length: 13 amino acids. The V end was cut by 2 bases, the J end by 7 bases, with 13 bases between. CDR1 SGHDT and CDR2 YYEEEE come from the germline V gene. The CDR3 DNA sequence: TGTGCCAGCAGCTTCCCCTCCTCGGGGGAGCAGTACTTC. As protein: CASSFPSSGEQYF.

The rearrangement uses TRBV5-1 and TRBJ2-1, with 8 bases lining up with TRBD1. The germline gives CDR1 SGHRS, CDR2 YFSETQ. CDR3 length: 15 amino acids. The junction had 9 bases not matched to a gene; V was cut back by 4 bases and J by 6 bases. CDR3 loop: CASSAGTGPSNEQFF. CDR3 DNA sequence: TGCGCCAGCAGCGCCGGGACAGGACCCTCCAATGAGCAGTTCTTC.

The chain combines TRBV27 with TRBJ1-1; 9 bases align to TRBD1. CDR1 and CDR2 from the germline V gene are MNHEY and SMNVEV (reference sequence). With V trimmed by 3 bases and J by 5 bases, 4 bases remained unmatched. There are 14 residues in the CDR3. CDR3 in amino acids: CASSLGQGRTEAFF. DNA of the CDR3: TGTGCCAGCAGTTTGGGACAGGGTCGGACTGAAGCTTTCTTT.

J is TRBJ1-1 and V is TRBV2; D is unresolved. V gave up 7 bases and J gave up 11 bases, with 14 bases separating them. Germline V CDR1 and CDR2: SNHLY, FYNNEI. The CDR3 loop spans 11 amino acids. The CDR3, as DNA: TGTGCCAGCAATCGGGAAGTGGTGGCTTTCTTT. Amino acid sequence: CASNREVVAFF.

This chain links TRBV30 with TRBJ1-5; D possibly corresponds to TRBD1 (6 bases). Per the germline V gene, CDR1 is GTSNPN and CDR2 is SVGIG (reference sequence). Trimming stripped 0 bases from V and 7 bases from J, with 13 bases between. There are 14 residues in the CDR3. The CDR3 coding sequence is TGTGCCTGGAGTGTGGAGGGGGGGTACCAGCCCCAGCATTTT. Amino acid sequence: CAWSVEGGYQPQHF.

In its sample, this clone was seen a few times. The chain joins TRBV29-1 to TRBJ1-1; 12 bases are a match to TRBD1. J was trimmed by 11 bases and V by 8 bases; bases with no gene match: 9. Germline V gene sequence: CDR1 SQVTM, CDR2 ANQGSEA. This CDR3 comprises 12 residues. CDR3 bases: TGCAGCTTGGCCGGGACAGGGGGCTTGGCTTTCTTT. Translated: CSLAGTGGLAFF. Variable domain in full (rest from reference TRBV29-1 and TRBJ1-1): SAVISQKPSRDICQRGTSLTIQCQVDSQVTMMFWYRQQPGQSLTLIATANQGSEATYESGFVIDKFPISRPNLTFSTLTVSNMSPEDSSIYLCSLAGTGGLAFFGQGTRLTVV.

The chain is built from TRBV7-6 and TRBJ2-5, with 15 bases identical to TRBD2. With V trimmed by 4 bases and J by 6 bases, 3 bases remained unmatched. The CDR3 sequence is 15 residues long. Germline V gene lookup returns CDR1 SGHVS and CDR2 FNYEAQ. The CDR3 coding sequence is TGTGCCAGCAGCTCCGGGACTAGCGGGGGGAAGACCCAGTACTTC. Amino acids: CASSSGTSGGKTQYF.

The chain couples TRBV5-1 to TRBJ2-3; D tentatively fits TRBD1 or TRBD2 (5 bases each). CDR3 length: 15 residues. Germline V gene data show CDR1 as SGHRS and CDR2 as YFSETQ. Trimming left V 1 base short and J 6 bases short, with 15 bases between. CDR3 nucleotides: TGCGCCAGCAGCTTGTCCGGGGCAGAAATGGATACGCAGTATTTT. Residues: CASSLSGAEMDTQYF.

Of note for this clone: Other DNA sequences in the same sample also yield this CDR3. This rearrangement joins TRBV29-1 to TRBJ2-2; 7 positions agree with TRBD2. Per the germline V gene, CDR1 is SQVTM and CDR2 is ANQGSEA. This CDR3 is 12 amino acids long. The V and J ends lost 3 bases and 5 bases, in that order; junction bases with no gene match: 0. Here the CDR3 DNA reads TGCAGCGTTGAGGGGGGGACCGGGGAGCTGTTTTTT. This translates into CSVEGGTGELFF.

CDR3 loop: CASRSDRGIGYTF. In DNA form, the CDR3 reads TGTGCCAGCAGGTCCGACAGGGGGATTGGCTACACCTTC. The chain employs TRBV9 and TRBJ1-2; 9 bases are a match to TRBD1. CDR1 SGDLS and CDR2 YYNGEE come from the germline V gene. J was trimmed by 7 bases and V by 5 bases; bases with no gene match: 6. This CDR3 contains 13 residues. Full variable domain (remainder filled in from reference TRBV9 and TRBJ1-2): DSGVTQTPKHLITATGQRVTLRCSPRSGDLSVYWYQQSLDQGLQFLIQYYNGEERAKGNILERFSAQQFPDLHSELNLSSLELGDSALYFCASRSDRGIGYTFGSGTRLTVV.

The chain employs TRBV30 and TRBJ1-1; D gene ambiguous. The CDR3 is made up of 14 amino acids. Germline V CDR1 and CDR2: GTSNPN, SVGIG (reference sequence). Between the trimmed V and J ends, which lost 4 bases and 0 bases, there was a span of 12 bases. Here the CDR3 DNA reads TGTGCCTGGACCCACACACCGATGAACACTGAAGCTTTCTTT. It yields the protein CAWTHTPMNTEAFF.

V and J are TRBV27 and TRBJ2-3; D perhaps matches TRBD2 (6 bases). Germline V lookup: CDR1 MNHEY, CDR2 SMNVEV (reference sequence). Trimming left V 0 bases short and J 7 bases short, with 8 bases between. The CDR3 sequence is 13 residues long. CDR3 DNA sequence: TGTGCCAGCAGTTTATCGAGGGACTATACGCAGTATTTT. Protein sequence: CASSLSRDYTQYF.

The chain employs TRBV6-1 and TRBJ2-2; D is uncertain. V gave up 7 bases and J gave up 7 bases, with 10 bases separating them. Germline assignment: CDR1 MNHNS and CDR2 SASEGT. This CDR3 is 12 amino acids long. In DNA, the CDR3 is TGTGCCAGCAAACGTCCGAACGGGGAGCTGTTTTTT. Translated: CASKRPNGELFF.

The chain links TRBV6-1 to TRBJ2-7, with D perhaps matching TRBD2 (5 bases). Germline V gene lookup returns CDR1 MNHNS and CDR2 SASEGT. This CDR3 has 13 residues. Trimming took 2 bases from V and 2 from J, leaving 7 bases between them. The CDR3 region has the DNA TGTGCCAGCAGTGAAAAGACTACCTACGAGCAGTACTTC. Its protein product is CASSEKTTYEQYF.

The CDR3 loop is CSVGGTGNNGYTF. CDR3 DNA: TGCAGCGTTGGGGGGACAGGGAACAATGGCTACACCTTC. The chain has TRBV29-1 and TRBJ1-2; 9 positions agree with TRBD1. Germline V gene lookup returns CDR1 SQVTM and CDR2 ANQGSEA. V trimming: 4 bases; J trimming: 6 bases; junction bases outside the gene matches: 6. There are 13 residues in the CDR3.

The chain combines TRBV6-1 with TRBJ1-5; no definite D call. V was clipped by 0 bases and J by 9 bases, with 12 bases between them. CDR3 length: 14 amino acids. Germline V gives CDR1 MNHNS, CDR2 SASEGT. The CDR3 protein is CASSEALKLSPQHF. Here the CDR3 DNA reads TGTGCCAGCAGTGAAGCGCTCAAGTTATCGCCCCAGCATTTT.

The rearrangement joins TRBV30 to TRBJ2-5; D is uncertain. The CDR3 spans 13 residues. V was shortened by 0 bases and J by 1 base, with 6 bases between the two germline ends. Looked up from germline, CDR1 is GTSNPN and CDR2 is SVGIG (reference sequence). The CDR3 region has the DNA TGTGCCTGGAGTGTGGGCAGCCAAGAGACCCAGTACTTC. This sequence encodes CAWSVGSQETQYF.

The rearrangement uses TRBV11-3 and TRBJ2-1, with TRBD2 matching over 11 bases. V lost 6 bases and J lost 9; bases outside the gene matches: 10. Germline V gene lookup returns CDR1 SGHNT and CDR2 YENEEA. This CDR3 is built from 15 residues. The CDR3 DNA reads TGTGCCAGCAGTCATAGCGGGGGGGCCGTCCCTGAGCAGTTCTTC. This sequence encodes CASSHSGGAVPEQFF.

The chain uses TRBV20-1 and TRBJ2-2; no firm D call. Germline CDR1 is DFQATT and CDR2 is SNEGSKA (reference sequence). The CDR3 has 10 residues. Trimming shortened V by 2 bases and J by 7 bases, and 2 bases separated the two germline ends. CDR3 in amino acids: CSARSGELFF. CDR3 coding DNA: TGCAGTGCTAGAAGCGGGGAGCTGTTTTTT.

This chain uses TRBV4-1 with TRBJ1-2, with a tentative D call TRBD1 (5 bases). Trimming left V 1 base short and J 3 bases short, with 6 bases between. Germline V gene data show CDR1 as MGHRA and CDR2 as YSYEKL. This CDR3 comprises 13 residues. CDR3 sequence: CASSQGGDYGYTF. The CDR3 region has the DNA TGCGCCAGCAGCCAAGGGGGGGACTATGGCTACACCTTC.

The CDR3 is CASSPKQVNTGELFF. CDR3 nucleotide sequence: TGTGCCTCGAGCCCTAAACAGGTGAACACCGGGGAGCTGTTTTTT. This chain links TRBV10-3 with TRBJ2-2, with D perhaps TRBD1 (5 bases). Trimming left V 11 bases short and J 1 base short, with 17 bases between. Germline V lookup: CDR1 ENHRY, CDR2 SYGVKD. CDR3 length: 15 amino acids.

The rearrangement links TRBV5-6 to TRBJ1-2; D is possibly TRBD1 (5 bases). The germline V gene encodes CDR1 SGHDT and CDR2 YYEEEE. This CDR3 is 14 amino acids long. Trimming removed 3 bases at V and 5 bases at J, with 14 bases between. CDR3 in amino acids: CASSSGPDSYGYTF. The DNA of the CDR3 is TGTGCCAGCAGCTCGGGGCCCGATTCTTATGGCTACACCTTC.

This clone was observed a few times. This chain links TRBV29-1 with TRBJ1-2, with 7 bases matching TRBD1. J gave up 6 bases and V 3 bases, and 4 bases lay outside the gene matches. This CDR3 comprises 12 residues. Germline V CDR1 and CDR2: SQVTM, ANQGSEA. The CDR3: CSVDSTGDGYTF. Written as DNA, the CDR3 is TGCAGCGTTGACTCAACAGGGGATGGCTACACCTTC.